This T cell receptor beta chain was identified during a study of blood T cells in healthy people across ages. This CDR3 is 15 amino acids long. V gave up 4 bases and J gave up 4 bases; unmatched junction bases: 7. Germline V gene data show CDR1 as KGHDR and CDR2 as SFDVKD. Isolation yielded PBMCs, at least 7 million per sample, in every case. Total RNA was extracted at no less than 6 micrograms per sample. Broader study findings: Long-lived donors had more naive CD4+ cells and higher diversity than aged donors.

A second 7 to 11 cycle PCR used barcoded and J-beta primers. Through a template-switch adaptor with 12 random nucleotides, each cDNA molecule received a tag. MiXCR was run by TCRdb on the 5' RACE reads, yielding one entry per CDR3 protein. Here the sample spans 600,000 or so distinct CDR3 sequences, approximately 30% being singletons. This clonotype was counted ten times or more. Its antigen is not identified. This chain uses TRBV24-1 with TRBJ2-7, with 9 bases lining up with TRBD1. Material for sequencing was blood. This clonotype was obtained from an elderly woman in good health. CDR3 DNA: TGTGCCACCAGTGACCCCGGGACAGGGCTGTACGAGCAGTACTTC. Translating it yields CATSDPGTGLYEQYF.